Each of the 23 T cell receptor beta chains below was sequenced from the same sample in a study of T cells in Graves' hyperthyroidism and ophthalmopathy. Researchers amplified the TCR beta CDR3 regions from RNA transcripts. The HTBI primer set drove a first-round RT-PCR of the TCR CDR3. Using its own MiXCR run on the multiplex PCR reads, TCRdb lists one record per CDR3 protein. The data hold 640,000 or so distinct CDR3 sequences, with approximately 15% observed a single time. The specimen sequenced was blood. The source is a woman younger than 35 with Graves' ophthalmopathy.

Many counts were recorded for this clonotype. The CDR3 DNA sequence: TGTGCCAGCAGCCCCACTAGCGGGAGGGCCAGGGCCTACGAGCAGTACTTC. Protein product: CASSPTSGRARAYEQYF. The J gene is TRBJ2-7, the V gene TRBV6-2 or TRBV6-3; 13 bases match TRBD2. The CDR3 has 17 residues. V trimming: 6 bases; J trimming: 2 bases; junction bases outside the gene matches: 10. CDR1 and CDR2 from the germline V gene are MNHEY and SVGEGT.

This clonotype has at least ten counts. The CDR3 coding sequence is TGTGCCAGCAGTCCAGGGTACGGCAATCAGCCCCAGCATTTT. Amino acid sequence: CASSPGYGNQPQHF. The J gene is TRBJ1-5, the V gene TRBV6-1, with a tentative D call TRBD1 (5 bases). CDR1 MNHNS and CDR2 SASEGT come from the germline V gene. Trimming removed 5 bases at V and 2 bases at J, with 10 bases between. The CDR3 has 14 amino acids.

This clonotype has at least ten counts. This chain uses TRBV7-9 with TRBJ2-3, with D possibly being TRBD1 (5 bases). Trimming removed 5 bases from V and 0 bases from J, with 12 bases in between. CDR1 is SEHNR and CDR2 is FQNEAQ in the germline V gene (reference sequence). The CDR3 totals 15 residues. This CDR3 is CASSPRENSTDTQYF. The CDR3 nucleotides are TGTGCCAGCAGCCCCAGGGAAAACAGCACAGATACGCAGTATTTT.

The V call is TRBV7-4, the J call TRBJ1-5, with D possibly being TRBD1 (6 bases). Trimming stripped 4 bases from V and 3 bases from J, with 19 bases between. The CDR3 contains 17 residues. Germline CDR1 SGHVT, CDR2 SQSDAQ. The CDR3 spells CASSSDRDKKFNQPQHF. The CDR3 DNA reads TGTGCCAGCAGCTCAGACCGGGACAAGAAATTCAATCAGCCCCAGCATTTT. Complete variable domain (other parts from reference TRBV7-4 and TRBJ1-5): GAGVSQSPRYKVAKRGRDVALRCDSISGHVTLYWYRQTLGQGSEVLTYSQSDAQRDKSGRPSGRFSAERPERSVSTLKIQRTEQGDSAVYLCASSSDRDKKFNQPQHFGDGTRLSIL.

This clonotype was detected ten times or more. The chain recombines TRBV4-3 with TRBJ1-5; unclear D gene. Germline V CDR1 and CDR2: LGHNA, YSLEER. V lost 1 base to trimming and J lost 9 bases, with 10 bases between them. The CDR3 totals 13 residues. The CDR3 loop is CASSQAGRGPQHF. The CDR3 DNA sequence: TGCGCCAGCAGCCAAGCAGGACGAGGGCCCCAGCATTTT.

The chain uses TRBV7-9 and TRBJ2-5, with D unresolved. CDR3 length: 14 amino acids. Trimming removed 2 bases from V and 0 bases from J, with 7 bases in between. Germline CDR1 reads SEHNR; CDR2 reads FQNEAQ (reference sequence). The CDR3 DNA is TGTGCCAGCAGCTTATGGCAGAACCAAGAGACCCAGTACTTC. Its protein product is CASSLWQNQETQYF.

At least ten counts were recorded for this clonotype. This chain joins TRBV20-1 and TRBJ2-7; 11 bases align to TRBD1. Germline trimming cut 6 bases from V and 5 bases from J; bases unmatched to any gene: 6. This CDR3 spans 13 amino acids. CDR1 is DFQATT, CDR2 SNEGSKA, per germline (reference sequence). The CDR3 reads CSAQPGQGDEQYF. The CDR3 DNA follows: TGCAGTGCGCAGCCGGGACAGGGGGACGAGCAGTACTTC.

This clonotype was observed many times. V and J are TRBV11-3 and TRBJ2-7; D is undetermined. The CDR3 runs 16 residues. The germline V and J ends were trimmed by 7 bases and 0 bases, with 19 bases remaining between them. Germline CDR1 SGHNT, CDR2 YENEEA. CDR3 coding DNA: TGTGCCAGCACCTCCCGCGAGGCAGCAAACTCCTACGAGCAGTACTTC. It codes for CASTSREAANSYEQYF.

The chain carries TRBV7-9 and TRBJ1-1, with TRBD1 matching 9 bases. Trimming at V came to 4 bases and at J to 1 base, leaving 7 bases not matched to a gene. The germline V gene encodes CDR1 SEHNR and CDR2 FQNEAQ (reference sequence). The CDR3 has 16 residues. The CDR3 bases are TGTGCCAGCAGCTCCCCGGGACAGGGTGGGAACACTGAAGCTTTCTTT. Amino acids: CASSSPGQGGNTEAFF.

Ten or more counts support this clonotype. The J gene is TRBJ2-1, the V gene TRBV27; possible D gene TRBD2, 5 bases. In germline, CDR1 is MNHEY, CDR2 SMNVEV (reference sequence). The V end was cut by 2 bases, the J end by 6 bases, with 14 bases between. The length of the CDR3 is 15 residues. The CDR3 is CASSLMKHGLNEQFF. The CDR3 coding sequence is TGTGCCAGCAGTTTAATGAAGCATGGACTCAATGAGCAGTTCTTC.

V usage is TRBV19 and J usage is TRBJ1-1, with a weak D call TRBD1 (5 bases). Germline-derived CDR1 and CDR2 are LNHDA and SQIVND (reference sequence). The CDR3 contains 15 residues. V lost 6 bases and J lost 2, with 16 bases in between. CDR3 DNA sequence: TGTGCCAGTAGCCCCATCGATAGGGGAAACACTGAAGCTTTCTTT. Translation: CASSPIDRGNTEAFF.

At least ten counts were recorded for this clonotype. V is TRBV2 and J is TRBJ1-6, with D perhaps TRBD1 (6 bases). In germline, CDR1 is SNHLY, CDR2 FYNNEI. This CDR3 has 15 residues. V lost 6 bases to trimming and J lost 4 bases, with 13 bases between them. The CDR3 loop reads CASSRTVTYNSPLHF. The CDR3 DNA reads TGTGCCAGCAGCCGGACAGTTACTTATAATTCACCCCTCCACTTT.

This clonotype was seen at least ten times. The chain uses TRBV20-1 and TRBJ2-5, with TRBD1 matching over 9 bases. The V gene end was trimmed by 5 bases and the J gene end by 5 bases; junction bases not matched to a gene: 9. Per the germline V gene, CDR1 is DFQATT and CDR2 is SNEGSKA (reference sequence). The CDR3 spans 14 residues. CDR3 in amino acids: CSAPPGQGTETQYF. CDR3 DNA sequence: TGCAGTGCTCCCCCGGGACAGGGAACGGAGACCCAGTACTTC.

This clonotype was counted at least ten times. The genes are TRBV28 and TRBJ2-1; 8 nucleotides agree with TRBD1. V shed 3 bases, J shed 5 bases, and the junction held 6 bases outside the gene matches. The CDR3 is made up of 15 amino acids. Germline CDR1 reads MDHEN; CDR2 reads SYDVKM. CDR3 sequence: CASSFGQGKNNEQFF. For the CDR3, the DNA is TGTGCCAGCAGTTTCGGACAGGGAAAAAACAATGAGCAGTTCTTC.

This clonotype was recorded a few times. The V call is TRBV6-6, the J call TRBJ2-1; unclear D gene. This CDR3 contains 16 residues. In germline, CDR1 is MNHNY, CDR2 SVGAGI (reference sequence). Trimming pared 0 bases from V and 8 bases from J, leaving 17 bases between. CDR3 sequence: CASSYSMGLGGDEQFF. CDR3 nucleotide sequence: TGTGCCAGCAGTTACTCGATGGGCCTGGGCGGCGATGAGCAGTTCTTC.

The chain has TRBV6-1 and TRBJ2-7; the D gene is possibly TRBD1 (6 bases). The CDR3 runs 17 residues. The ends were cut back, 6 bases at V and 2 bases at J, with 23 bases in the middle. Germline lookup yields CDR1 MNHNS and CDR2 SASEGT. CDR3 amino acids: CASRPYIQGQNPYEQYF. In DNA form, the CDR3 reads TGTGCCAGCAGACCTTACATTCAGGGGCAAAACCCCTACGAGCAGTACTTC.

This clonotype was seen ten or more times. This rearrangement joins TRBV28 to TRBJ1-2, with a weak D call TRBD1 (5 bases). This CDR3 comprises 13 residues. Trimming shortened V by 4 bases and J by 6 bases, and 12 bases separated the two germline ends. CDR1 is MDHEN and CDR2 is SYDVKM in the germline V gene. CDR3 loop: CASSSGVGDGYTF. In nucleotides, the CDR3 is TGTGCCAGCAGTTCGGGGGTGGGGGATGGCTACACCTTC.

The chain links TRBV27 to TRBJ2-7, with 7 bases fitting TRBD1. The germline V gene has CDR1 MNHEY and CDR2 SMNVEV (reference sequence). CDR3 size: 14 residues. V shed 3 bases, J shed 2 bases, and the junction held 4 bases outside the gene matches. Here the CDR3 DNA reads TGTGCCAGCAGTTTTCTAGACAGGGCCTACGAGCAGTACTTC. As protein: CASSFLDRAYEQYF.

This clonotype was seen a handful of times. The CDR3 reads CASSLRGAQTGELFF. Here the CDR3 DNA reads TGTGCCAGCAGCTTAAGGGGAGCGCAAACCGGGGAGCTGTTTTTT. The V and J genes are TRBV7-3 and TRBJ2-2; perhaps TRBD2 as D (5 bases). V lost 1 base and J lost 5, with 11 bases in between. This CDR3 has 15 residues. Germline CDR1 reads SGHTA; CDR2 reads FQGTGA.

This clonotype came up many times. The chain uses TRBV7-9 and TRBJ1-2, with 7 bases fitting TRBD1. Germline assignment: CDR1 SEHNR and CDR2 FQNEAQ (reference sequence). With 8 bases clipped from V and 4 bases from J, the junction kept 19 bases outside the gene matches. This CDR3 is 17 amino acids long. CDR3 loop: CASWSGTAVMKGYGYTF. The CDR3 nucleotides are TGTGCCAGCTGGAGTGGGACAGCGGTAATGAAAGGCTATGGCTACACCTTC.

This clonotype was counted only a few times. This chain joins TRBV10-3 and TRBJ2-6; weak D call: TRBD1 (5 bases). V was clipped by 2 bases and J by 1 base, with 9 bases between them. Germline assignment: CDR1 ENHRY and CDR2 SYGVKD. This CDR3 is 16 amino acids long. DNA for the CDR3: TGTGCCATCAGTGAGGACCAGGGTTCTGGGGCCAACGTCCTGACTTTC. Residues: CAISEDQGSGANVLTF.

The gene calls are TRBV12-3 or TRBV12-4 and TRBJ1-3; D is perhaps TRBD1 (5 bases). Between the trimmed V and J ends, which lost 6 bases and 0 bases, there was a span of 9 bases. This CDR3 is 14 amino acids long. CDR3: CASSGDFSGNTIYF. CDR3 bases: TGTGCCAGCAGCGGGGACTTCTCTGGAAACACCATATATTTT.

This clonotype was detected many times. CDR3 in amino acids: CASSLTANYGYTF. CDR3 in DNA: TGTGCCAGCAGCTTGACAGCTAACTATGGCTACACCTTC. The chain uses TRBV2 and TRBJ1-2; D perhaps matches TRBD1 (5 bases). The germline V and J ends were trimmed by 6 bases and 0 bases, with 8 bases remaining between them. This CDR3 region has 13 residues. In germline, CDR1 is SNHLY, CDR2 FYNNEI.